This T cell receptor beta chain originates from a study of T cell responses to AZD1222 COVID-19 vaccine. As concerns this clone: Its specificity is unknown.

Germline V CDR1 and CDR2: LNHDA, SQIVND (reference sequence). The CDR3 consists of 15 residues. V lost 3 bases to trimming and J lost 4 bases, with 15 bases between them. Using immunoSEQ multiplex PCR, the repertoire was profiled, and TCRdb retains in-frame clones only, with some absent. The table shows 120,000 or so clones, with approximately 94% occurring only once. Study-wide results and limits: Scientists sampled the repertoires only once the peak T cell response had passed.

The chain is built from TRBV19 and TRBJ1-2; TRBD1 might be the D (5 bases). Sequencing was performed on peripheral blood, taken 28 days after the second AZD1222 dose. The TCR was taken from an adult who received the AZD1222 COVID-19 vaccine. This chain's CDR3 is CASSIKIGTPYGYTF. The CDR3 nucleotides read TGTGCCAGTAGTATTAAAATAGGGACCCCCTATGGCTACACCTTC.